A single count supports the clone carrying this T cell receptor beta chain. The sample is drawn from a study of blood T cell repertoires in COVID-19. Study context: Nucleic acid was either cDNA or gDNA, and it came from T cells, B-cell-depleted T cells, or PBMCs.

Assay: immunoSEQ multiplex PCR; the TCRdb copy retains only in-frame clones and omits some. The data hold 110,000 to 150,000 clones, with 60% to 85% observed a single time. The TCR sequence derives from a man in his fifties or sixties with active or convalescent COVID-19. The source material was peripheral blood.

The CDR3 nucleotides read TGTGCCAGCAGCCAAACTAGCGGAGGGGCCTACGAGCAGTACTTC. It specifies CASSQTSGGAYEQYF. The chain uses TRBV3-1 (or the pseudogene TRBV3-2) and TRBJ2-7; 8 bases fit TRBD2. V lost 2 bases, J lost 2 bases, and 5 bases stayed unmatched. Germline V lookup: CDR1 LGHDT, CDR2 YNNKEL (reference sequence). The CDR3 extends over 15 amino acids.